Sequencing of this T cell receptor beta chain was carried out in a study of molecular identifiers for immune sequencing clone quantification. TCRdb recomputed calls from the PCR reads with MiXCR, one row per CDR3 protein. The table lists approximately 550,000 distinct CDR3 sequences, 20% to 25% of them singletons. The CDR3 consists of 15 residues. Germline V lookup: CDR1 SEHNR, CDR2 FQNEAQ (reference sequence). V was trimmed by 1 base and J by 4 bases, leaving 13 bases between them. This clonotype came up a few times. This receptor was identified in a human donor in good health. Some libraries in this study had Jurkat cell RNA spiked in. Sequenced input: naive CD8+ T cells from blood, with Jurkat cell RNA spiked in. Subset described: FACS-sorted CD8+CD4-CCR7+CD45RA+ naive T cells. This chain connects TRBV7-9 to TRBJ1-1; D might be TRBD1 (6 bases). CDR3 protein: CASSLGGLVGTEAFF. For the CDR3, the DNA is TGTGCCAGCAGCTTAGGGGGGCTTGTAGGCACTGAAGCTTTCTTT. Full variable domain (outside the CDR3, taken from reference TRBV7-9 and TRBJ1-1): DTGVSQNPRHKITKRGQNVTFRCDPISEHNRLYWYRQTLGQGPEFLTYFQNEAQLEKSRLLSDRFSAERPKGSFSTLEIQRTEQGDSAMYLCASSLGGLVGTEAFFGQGTRLTVV.